This T cell receptor beta chain appears in the sequencing data of a study of radiotherapy plus CTLA-4 blockade in lung cancer. Points from the study as a whole: Among reported predictors of response, early blood T cell clone dynamics with interferon-beta performed best.

This CDR3 spans 18 amino acids. The trim removed 0 bases at V and 7 bases at J, leaving 12 bases unmatched. From germline, CDR1 is SGHRS and CDR2 YFSETQ. Worth noting for this clone: Its antigen is unidentified.

Assay: immunoSEQ multiplex PCR; the TCRdb copy retains only in-frame clones and omits some. The table has 100,000 or so clones, roughly 80% seen once; the top ten hold more than 20%. Focal radiation with ipilimumab CTLA-4 blockade was given to patients with chemo-refractory metastatic non-small-cell lung cancer. J is TRBJ2-1 and V is TRBV5-1; 11 positions agree with TRBD2. This sequence was found in a human donor with non-small cell lung cancer that progressed on radiotherapy plus ipilimumab. Sample: peripheral blood, taken from a patient treated with radiotherapy plus ipilimumab. This CDR3 reads CASSLAVAGGPGVNEQFF. The CDR3 nucleotides read TGCGCCAGCAGCTTGGCCGTAGCGGGAGGGCCCGGGGTGAATGAGCAGTTCTTC.